These T cell receptor beta chains were read from a single sample in a study of cytomegalovirus exposure and HLA in healthy donors. Sequenced by immunoSEQ multiplex PCR; TCRdb stores in-frame clones only, minus some. The data show about 150,000 clones, with about 80% seen just once and 4% held by the top ten. The sample was PBMCs. The receptor source for this set is a woman aged 40-49 years in good health and CMV-seronegative. Each CDR3 is given with its conserved first and last residue. The order of the fields is D gene, J gene, V gene, clone size, CDR3 DNA, CDR3 protein. A D gene is named only where the DNA matches it firmly. Some rows have no size entry. The others give once, few or many, or a class for an expanded clone.

NA | TRBJ2-5 | TRBV27 | NA | TGTGCCAGCAGCCGCCCCCCAGGGGAAGAGACCCAGTACTTC | CASSRPPGEETQYF
NA | TRBJ1-4 | TRBV5-6 | NA | TGTGCCAGCAGCTCCGGGTCCCTAGTAAGAGAAAAACTGTTTTTT | CASSSGSLVREKLFF
NA | TRBJ1-5 | TRBV4-1 | NA | TGCGCCAGCAGCCAAGAAGTCGGACAGCCGTATCAGCCCCAGCATTTT | CASSQEVGQPYQPQHF
TRBD1 | TRBJ2-7 | TRBV6-4 | few | TGTGCCAGCAGTCCGGGACAGGGGGCTTCCTACGAGCAGTACTTC | CASSPGQGASYEQYF
NA | TRBJ2-7 | TRBV6-5 | NA | TGTGCCAGCATCAAAGGGCAAGGACAAAGCTACGAGCAGTACTTC | CASIKGQGQSYEQYF
TRBD1 | TRBJ1-1 | TRBV28 | NA | TGTGCCAGCAGACTTGGTGGGACAGGGAACACTGAAGCTTTCTTT | CASRLGGTGNTEAFF
NA | TRBJ2-3 | TRBV5-1 | once | TGCGCCAGCAGTTCGACAGACCAAGATACGCAGTATTTT | CASSSTDQDTQYF
NA | TRBJ1-5 | TRBV5-5 | NA | TGTGCCAGCAGTCCTAGTGTCAGTCAGCCCCAGCATTTT | CASSPSVSQPQHF
TRBD2 | TRBJ2-3 | TRBV30 | NA | TGTGCCTGGAGCGCGGGAGGGCTAGATACGCAGTATTTT | CAWSAGGLDTQYF
NA | TRBJ2-7 | TRBV6-5 | NA | TGTGCCAGCAAGGTGGGGACTGGCTACGAGCAGTACTTC | CASKVGTGYEQYF
TRBD1 | TRBJ2-7 | TRBV5-4 | NA | TGTGCCAGCAGCTCAAGTGACAGGGGGCCCGCCGAGCAGTACTTC | CASSSSDRGPAEQYF
NA | TRBJ2-7 | TRBV5-1 | few | TGCGCCAGCACATCCGCGGGACTCAAAGAGCAGTACTTC | CASTSAGLKEQYF
TRBD2 | TRBJ2-2 | TRBV5-4 | NA | TGTGCCAGCAGCTTGGGCCCTAGCGGGATCACCGGGGAGCTGTTTTTT | CASSLGPSGITGELFF
NA | TRBJ1-1 | TRBV10-3 | NA | TGTGCCATCAGCCGAGACAGGAACACTGAAGCTTTCTTT | CAISRDRNTEAFF
NA | TRBJ1-2 | TRBV7-9 | NA | TGTGCCAGCAGCTCTCCGGGACGGGAGGACTACACCTTC | CASSSPGREDYTF
NA | TRBJ2-3 | TRBV4-1 | NA | TGCGCCAGCAGCCATGAGTGGAGTCGTAGCACAGATACGCAGTATTTT | CASSHEWSRSTDTQYF
NA | TRBJ1-3 | TRBV2 | once | TGTGCCAGCAGTGCTCGACAGGCACTTTCTGGAAACACCATATATTTT | CASSARQALSGNTIYF
TRBD1 | TRBJ2-2 | TRBV5-6 | NA | TGTGCCACCGGACAGGGCAACACCGGGGAGCTGTTTTTT | CATGQGNTGELFF
TRBD2 | TRBJ2-5 | TRBV9 | NA | TGTGCCAGCAGCGTAGCCGGGACTAGCGGGAGGGGTCAAGAGACCCAGTACTTC | CASSVAGTSGRGQETQYF
TRBD1 | TRBJ1-6 | TRBV6-4 | NA | TGTGCCAGCATTCTGATCAGAGTGGGACAGCTAAGGGACCCCTTCCACTTT | CASILIRVGQLRDPFHF
NA | TRBJ1-2 | TRBV5-1 | few | TGCGCCAGCAGCTTGGAGGAGAACTATGGCTACACCTTC | CASSLEENYGYTF
TRBD1 | TRBJ2-7 | TRBV10-3 | NA | TGTGCCATCAGTTACCGGGACAGCTCAACCTACGAGCAGTACTTC | CAISYRDSSTYEQYF
NA | TRBJ1-1 | TRBV18 | NA | TGTGCCAGCTCACCAACGACAAGCTTGAACACTGAAGCTTTCTTT | CASSPTTSLNTEAFF
TRBD1 | TRBJ2-7 | TRBV5-1 | NA | TGCGCCAGCAGCTTCGGACAGGGAGTGAGCGAGCAGTACTTC | CASSFGQGVSEQYF
NA | TRBJ2-7 | TRBV4-1 | NA | TGCGCCAGCAGCCAAGAAGCTTGGAGCTCCTACGAGCAGTACTTC | CASSQEAWSSYEQYF
NA | TRBJ2-7 | TRBV6-1 | NA | TGTGCCAGCAAATCCGTGGGAACCACTAGGGAGCAGTACTTC | CASKSVGTTREQYF
TRBD1 | TRBJ1-3 | TRBV7-9 | NA | TGTGCCAGCAGCTTAGGAGGGACAGGGGCTGGAAACACCATATATTTT | CASSLGGTGAGNTIYF
NA | TRBJ2-5 | TRBV2 | NA | TGTGCCAGCAGTGGAGGGAACAGCCAAGAGACCCAGTACTTC | CASSGGNSQETQYF
NA | TRBJ2-2 | TRBV7-9 | NA | TGTGCCAGCAGCTTAGGCCGCGGGGAAGGCGGAACCGGGGAGCTGTTTTTT | CASSLGRGEGGTGELFF
TRBD2 | TRBJ2-2 | TRBV19 | NA | TGTGCCAGTAGTACGGGACTAGCGGGGGCCCTCGGCGGGGAGCTGTTTTTT | CASSTGLAGALGGELFF
TRBD1 | TRBJ1-2 | TRBV28 | NA | TGTGCCAGCAGTTTGCCCCAGGGGGGCTATGGCTACACCTTC | CASSLPQGGYGYTF
TRBD2 | TRBJ2-1 | TRBV2 | NA | TGTGCCAGCGTCGCGACTAGCGGGTACAATGAGCAGTTCTTC | CASVATSGYNEQFF
NA | TRBJ1-2 | TRBV30 | NA | TGTGCCTGGAGCCAACGGAACAGTAACTATGGCTACACCTTC | CAWSQRNSNYGYTF
NA | TRBJ1-1 | TRBV5-1 | NA | TGCGCCAGCAGCCAAGGGGTAGGGGACACTGAAGCTTTCTTT | CASSQGVGDTEAFF
NA | TRBJ1-1 | TRBV7-9 | NA | TGTGCCACACATGTCCTTGAAGCTTTCTTT | CATHVLEAFF
TRBD2 | TRBJ2-7 | TRBV19 | NA | TGTGCCAGCAGCACTAGCGCGACCTCCTACGAGCAGTACTTC | CASSTSATSYEQYF
NA | TRBJ2-5 | TRBV7-9 | few | TGTGCCAGCAGGATTACTATTCAAGAGACCCAGTACTTC | CASRITIQETQYF
TRBD1 | TRBJ1-3 | TRBV7-9 | NA | TGTGCCAGCAGCTTATCTCGCCGACAGGGCCTGTCTTTT | CASSLSRRQGLSF
NA | TRBJ1-4 | TRBV4-2 | NA | TGTGCCAGCAGCCAAGATACGCAGGGTTCTAATGAAAAACTGTTTTTT | CASSQDTQGSNEKLFF
TRBD2 | TRBJ2-1 | TRBV5-4 | once | TGTGCCAGCAGCTTGGCCGCGCGGGAGTACAATGAGCAGTTCTTC | CASSLAAREYNEQFF
TRBD1 | TRBJ1-1 | TRBV2 | NA | TGTGCCAGCAGTATACGGGACAGCTACACTGAAGCTTTCTTT | CASSIRDSYTEAFF
NA | TRBJ2-2 | TRBV5-1 | NA | TGCGCCAGCAGCCCAGGGGGGACGGGGTACACCGGGGAGCTGTTTTTT | CASSPGGTGYTGELFF
NA | TRBJ1-2 | TRBV2 | NA | TGTGCCAGCAGTGAAGGACTTCCCGGCGGCTACACCTTC | CASSEGLPGGYTF
TRBD1 | TRBJ1-4 | TRBV25-1 | NA | TGTGCCAGCAGTGAGGTCCCGGGACAGGGGATAGTGTTAGAAAAACTGTTTTTT | CASSEVPGQGIVLEKLFF
TRBD2 | TRBJ2-7 | TRBV9 | NA | TGTGCCAGCAGCGAATCAACGGGACTAGCGGGTTTCTACGAGCAGTACTTC | CASSESTGLAGFYEQYF
NA | TRBJ1-2 | TRBV20-1 | NA | TGCAGTGCCGTCTCAGGGGATGGCTACACCTTC | CSAVSGDGYTF
NA | TRBJ2-1 | TRBV11-3 | NA | TGTGCCAGCAGCTTAGTAGGGGATGAGCAGTTCTTC | CASSLVGDEQFF
TRBD2 | TRBJ2-3 | TRBV7-9 | NA | TGTGCCAGCAGCTTAAGGCGACTAGCGGGGGGACACACAGATACGCAGTATTTT | CASSLRRLAGGHTDTQYF
TRBD1 | TRBJ1-2 | TRBV18 | NA | TGTGCCAGCTCACCAGTCCAGGGGGCAGGCCATGGCTACACCTTC | CASSPVQGAGHGYTF
TRBD1 | TRBJ2-5 | TRBV11-2 | NA | TGTGCCAGCAGCCGCGACAGGGGCCAAGAGACCCAGTACTTC | CASSRDRGQETQYF
NA | TRBJ2-7 | TRBV5-1 | NA | TGCGCCAGCAGCTTTCAGGAGGGGGCTCCCTACGAGCAGTACTTC | CASSFQEGAPYEQYF
TRBD2 | TRBJ2-2 | TRBV7-9 | NA | TGTGCCAGCAGCCAAAGTGCGGGAGGCAACACCGGGGAGCTGTTTTTT | CASSQSAGGNTGELFF
TRBD2 | TRBJ2-1 | TRBV6-5 | NA | TGTGCCAGCAGTTACGGTGGTAGCGGGGATGGAAATGAGCAGTTCTTC | CASSYGGSGDGNEQFF
NA | TRBJ1-2 | TRBV30 | NA | TGTGCCTGGAGTGTATTGCAAGGGGGTGGCTACACCTTC | CAWSVLQGGGYTF
NA | TRBJ1-5 | TRBV30 | NA | TGTGCCTGGAGTGTACAGCGGGATCAGCCCCAGCATTTT | CAWSVQRDQPQHF